This TCR beta chain emerged from a study of CD8 T cells in Susac syndrome. The authors reverse transcribed about 0.5 to 1 ug RNA with random hexamers. One entry per CDR3 protein results from TCRdb running MiXCR on the immunoSEQ multiplex PCR reads. The sample includes 20,000 to 25,000 distinct CDR3 sequences, more than 85% of them seen just once. The sequenced target, TCR beta, came from blood CD8+ and CD4+ T cells. While serving as controls, healthy donors were matched for age and sex. Both CD4+ and CD8+ T cells were negatively isolated, and TEMRA cells underwent FACS enrichment. Sequencing used CD8+ T cells from PBMCs. This TCR was sampled from a human donor in good health.

CDR3 DNA: TGTGCCAGTGTAACAGGGGTACTAGGGAACACTGAAGCTTTCTTT. Translating gives CASVTGVLGNTEAFF. The chain has TRBV19 and TRBJ1-1; 7 bases are a match to TRBD1. Germline lookup yields CDR1 LNHDA and CDR2 SQIVND (reference sequence). This CDR3 has 15 residues. V shed 8 bases and J 1 base; nucleotides not matched to a gene: 10.